The TCR beta chain described here comes from a study of identical twins. A remark on this clonotype: What it binds is unknown.

With V trimmed by 6 bases and J by 0 bases, 4 bases remained unmatched. The CDR3 totals 14 residues. Study observations and caveats: Diverse VJ usage suggested most zero-insertion clonotypes were not invariant T cells. Conclusions came from cross-sectional statistical analysis, not from following the same donors.

With template switching, a universal primer site was added, and the cDNA carried unique molecular identifiers. TCRdb passed the 5' RACE reads through MiXCR, listing each CDR3 protein once. The sample lists 350,000 to 600,000 distinct CDR3 sequences; 11% to 15% were seen once. The same sample was also used in a study of yellow fever vaccine responses in identical twins.

V and J are TRBV12-3 or TRBV12-4 and TRBJ2-7, with 8 bases lining up with TRBD2. This clonotype originated in a woman between 18 and 30 years old in good health. Sequencing was carried out using CD4+ T cells sorted from blood. The CDR3 loop is CASRKTSGSYEQYF. The CDR3 DNA is TGTGCCAGCAGAAAAACTAGCGGCTCCTACGAGCAGTACTTC.